One TCR beta chain is described in this entry. These data belong to a study of blood T cell repertoires in COVID-19. Across the whole study: T cells, B-cell-depleted T cells, or PBMCs supplied cDNA or gDNA.

The V segment lost 1 base and the J segment 11 bases; nucleotides outside the gene matches: 0. CDR3 length: 11 residues. CDR1 and CDR2 from the germline V gene are MNHNS and SASEGT. Methods used by the authors: Cell counts per sample came from amplifying reference gene primers. Repertoires were generated with immunoSEQ multiplex PCR, while TCRdb's copy carries only in-frame clones and drops some. That table furnishes V, J and clone size, whereas the DNA furnished D and trimming. Among roughly 280,000 clones listed, roughly 89% were seen once. J is TRBJ2-3 and V is TRBV6-1, with TRBD1 identical over 7 bases. The receptor's source is a man over 45 with acute or convalescent COVID-19. The sample taken for sequencing was peripheral blood. CDR3 loop: CASSEGQGQYF. The CDR3 DNA is TGTGCCAGCAGTGAAGGACAGGGGCAGTATTTT.